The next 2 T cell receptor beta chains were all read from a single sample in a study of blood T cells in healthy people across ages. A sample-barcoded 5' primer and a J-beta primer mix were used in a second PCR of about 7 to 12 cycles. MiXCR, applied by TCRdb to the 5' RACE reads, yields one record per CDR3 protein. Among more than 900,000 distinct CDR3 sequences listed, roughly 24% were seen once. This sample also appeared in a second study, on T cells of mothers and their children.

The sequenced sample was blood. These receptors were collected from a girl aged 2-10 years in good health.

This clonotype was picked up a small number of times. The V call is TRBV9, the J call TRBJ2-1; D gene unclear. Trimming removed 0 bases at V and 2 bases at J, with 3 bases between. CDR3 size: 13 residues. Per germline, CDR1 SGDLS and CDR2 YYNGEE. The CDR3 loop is CASSVGPYNEQFF. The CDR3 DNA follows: TGTGCCAGCAGCGTAGGGCCCTACAATGAGCAGTTCTTC.

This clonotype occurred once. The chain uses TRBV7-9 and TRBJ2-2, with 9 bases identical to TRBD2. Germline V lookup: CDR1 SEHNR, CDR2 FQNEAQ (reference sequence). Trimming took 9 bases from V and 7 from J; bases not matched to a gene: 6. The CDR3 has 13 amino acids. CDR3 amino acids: CASLAGAGGELFF. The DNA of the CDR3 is TGTGCCAGTTTAGCGGGAGCCGGCGGGGAGCTGTTTTTT.